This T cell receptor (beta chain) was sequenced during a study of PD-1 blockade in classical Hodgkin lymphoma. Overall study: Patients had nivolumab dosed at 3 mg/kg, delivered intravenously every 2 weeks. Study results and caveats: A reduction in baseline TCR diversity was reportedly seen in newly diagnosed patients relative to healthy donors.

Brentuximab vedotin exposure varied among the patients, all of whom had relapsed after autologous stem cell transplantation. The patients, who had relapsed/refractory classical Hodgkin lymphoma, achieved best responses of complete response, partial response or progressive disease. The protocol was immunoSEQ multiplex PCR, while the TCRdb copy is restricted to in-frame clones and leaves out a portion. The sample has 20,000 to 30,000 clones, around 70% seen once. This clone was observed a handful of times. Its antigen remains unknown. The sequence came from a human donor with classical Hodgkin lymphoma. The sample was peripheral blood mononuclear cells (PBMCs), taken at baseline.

The CDR3 DNA reads as TGTGCCAGCAGCTTAGGTGGGACAGGTTACTACAATGAGCAGTTCTTC. Protein sequence: CASSLGGTGYYNEQFF. The gene calls are TRBV7-2 and TRBJ2-1; TRBD1 matches 8 bases. The CDR3 covers 16 residues. With 1 base clipped from V and 3 bases from J, the junction kept 5 bases outside the gene matches. Per germline, CDR1 SGHTA and CDR2 FQGNSA. Complete variable domain (other parts from reference TRBV7-2 and TRBJ2-1): GAGVSQSPSNKVTEKGKDVELRCDPISGHTALYWYRQSLGQGLEFLIYFQGNSAPDKSGLPSDRFSAERTGGSVSTLTIQRTQQEDSAVYLCASSLGGTGYYNEQFFGPGTRLTVL.